This T cell receptor (beta chain) was captured in a study of blood T cell repertoires in COVID-19. Study at large: Samples taken during acute and convalescent COVID-19 were collected in the United States, Italy and Spain. T cells, B-cell-depleted T cells, or PBMCs provided the cDNA or gDNA that served as material.

The germline V and J ends were trimmed by 7 bases and 7 bases, with 16 bases remaining between them. This CDR3 is built from 14 residues. From germline, CDR1 is SNHLY and CDR2 FYNNEI. As processed by the authors: Quantification of nucleated cells was approximated via reference gene primer amplification. Using immunoSEQ multiplex PCR, the repertoire was profiled, and TCRdb retains in-frame clones only, with some absent. The DNA was the basis for D and trimming; V, J and clone size are from that table. The table records around 89,000 clones, 60% to 80% of them present only once. The TCR comes from a woman aged 80 or over with acute or convalescent COVID-19. The specimen was peripheral blood. V is TRBV2 and J is TRBJ1-4, with D perhaps matching TRBD1 (5 bases). This CDR3 is CASTAGGASEKLFF. CDR3 nucleotides: TGTGCCAGCACCGCAGGTGGGGCCAGTGAAAAACTGTTTTTT.